A selection of T cell receptor beta chains follows, all from one sample in a study of T cells in Graves' hyperthyroidism and ophthalmopathy. Each CDR3 protein is one row after TCRdb ran MiXCR on the multiplex PCR reads. The sample includes about 640,000 distinct CDR3 sequences, about a fifth of them seen just once. The sequencing input was blood. The receptors come from a man aged 25 to 40 with Graves' ophthalmopathy. Each CDR3 is given with its conserved first and last residue. D genes are given only for firm matches. A clone size is listed for some rows: how often the clone was seen (once, few, many), or a class if it is expanded.

D gene	V gene	J gene	clone size	CDR3 protein	CDR3 DNA
TRBD1	TRBV10-3	TRBJ1-3	.	CAISGGQGDGNTIYF	TGTGCCATCAGTGGGGGACAGGGGGACGGAAACACCATATATTTT
TRBD1	TRBV28	TRBJ2-6	few	CASRTGEIGANVLTF	TGTGCCAGCAGGACAGGGGAAATTGGGGCCAACGTCCTGACTTTC
TRBD1	TRBV20-1	TRBJ1-5	.	CSAAGTGSLVNQPQHF	TGCAGTGCTGCCGGGACAGGGAGTTTGGTCAATCAGCCCCAGCATTTT
TRBD1	TRBV3-1	TRBJ1-6	few	CASSQVATGGSPLHF	TGTGCCAGCAGCCAAGTGGCGACAGGGGGTTCACCCCTCCACTTT
TRBD2	TRBV11-2	TRBJ2-7	few	CASGLASGSYEQYF	TGTGCCAGCGGCTTAGCTAGCGGGAGTTACGAGCAGTACTTC
.	TRBV5-1	TRBJ1-1	many	CASSSEATEAFF	TGCGCCAGCAGCTCGGAGGCAACTGAAGCTTTCTTT
.	TRBV11-2	TRBJ2-7	many	CASSLGVYEQYF	TGTGCCAGCAGCCTCGGGGTTTACGAGCAGTACTTC
.	TRBV7-6	TRBJ2-5	few	CASSLGSTHMRETQYF	TGTGCCAGCAGCTTAGGCTCCACTCACATGAGAGAGACCCAGTACTTC
.	TRBV6-1	TRBJ1-2	many	CASSEQRGAYGYTF	TGTGCCAGCAGTGAACAGCGGGGTGCGTATGGCTACACCTTC
TRBD1	TRBV27	TRBJ2-4	.	CASTTPIGRGLQNIQYF	TGTGCCAGCACAACACCCATAGGCAGGGGGCTTCAAAACATTCAGTACTTC
TRBD2	TRBV29-1	TRBJ2-7	.	CSVAILAGGKYEQYF	TGCAGCGTAGCGATACTAGCGGGAGGAAAGTACGAGCAGTACTTC
TRBD1	TRBV15	TRBJ2-3	.	CATSRALGQNADTQYF	TGTGCCACCAGCAGAGCTCTGGGACAGAACGCAGATACGCAGTATTTT
.	TRBV20-1	TRBJ1-6	.	CSTRRQRDNSPLHF	TGCAGTACACGTCGGCAGCGAGATAATTCACCCCTCCACTTT
.	TRBV3-1	TRBJ1-1	many	CASSSDPTQAFF	TGTGCCAGCAGCTCCGACCCAACTCAGGCTTTCTTT
TRBD2	TRBV27	TRBJ2-1	.	CASWGGEVNGEQFF	TGTGCCAGCTGGGGGGGAGAAGTAAATGGCGAGCAGTTCTTC
.	TRBV13	TRBJ2-1	.	CASSLGGGYSSYNEQFF	TGTGCCAGCAGCTTAGGGGGAGGCTACAGCTCCTACAATGAGCAGTTCTTC
.	TRBV6-1	TRBJ2-5	.	CAIGRYQETQYF	TGTGCCATCGGGCGGTACCAAGAGACCCAGTACTTC
.	TRBV7-2	TRBJ2-7	.	CASSPDLRGGEQYF	TGTGCCAGCAGCCCCGATCTCAGGGGAGGCGAGCAGTACTTC
.	TRBV12-3/TRBV12-4	TRBJ2-7	many	CASRQLGAYEQYF	TGTGCCAGCAGACAACTAGGGGCCTACGAGCAGTACTTC
TRBD2	TRBV5-1	TRBJ2-1	many	CASSIGLAGAAYNEQFF	TGCGCCAGCAGCATCGGACTAGCGGGAGCGGCCTACAATGAGCAGTTCTTC
TRBD1	TRBV12-3/TRBV12-4	TRBJ2-2	many	CASSYRGAGELFF	TGTGCCAGCAGTTACAGGGGGGCCGGGGAGCTGTTTTTT
.	TRBV7-2	TRBJ2-7	few	CASSLPHYEQYF	TGTGCCAGCAGCTTGCCTCACTACGAGCAGTACTTC
TRBD1	TRBV4-1	TRBJ1-2	.	CASRPQGAIDYGYTF	TGCGCCAGCAGACCGCAGGGGGCGATTGACTATGGCTACACCTTC
TRBD1	TRBV6-2/TRBV6-3	TRBJ2-7	.	CASSLTGGIYEQYF	TGTGCCAGCAGTCTGACAGGGGGTATCTACGAGCAGTACTTC
TRBD1	TRBV5-4	TRBJ1-1	few	CASSSGTGGRTEAFF	TGTGCCAGCAGCTCCGGGACAGGGGGCCGCACTGAAGCTTTCTTT
.	TRBV27	TRBJ1-5	.	CASSSTRDQPQHF	TGTGCCAGCAGTTCCACCCGGGATCAGCCCCAGCATTTT
.	TRBV9	TRBJ2-1	.	CANTSRDFSYNEQFF	TGTGCCAACACCTCCCGGGACTTTTCCTACAATGAGCAGTTCTTC
TRBD1	TRBV10-3	TRBJ2-3	.	CAISESTGGTDTQYF	TGTGCCATCAGTGAGTCGACAGGGGGCACAGATACGCAGTATTTT
TRBD1	TRBV27	TRBJ1-4	.	CASSLTGQEKLFF	TGTGCCAGCAGTTTGACAGGGCAGGAAAAACTGTTTTTT
TRBD2	TRBV20-1	TRBJ2-7	.	CSAPDGGLAGYEQYF	TGCAGTGCACCAGACGGGGGACTAGCGGGTTACGAGCAGTACTTC
TRBD1	TRBV30	TRBJ2-7	.	CAWDQTGVSYEQYF	TGTGCCTGGGACCAGACAGGGGTGTCCTACGAGCAGTACTTC
TRBD2	TRBV28	TRBJ2-1	.	CASSLRRTSEGNIYNEQFF	TGTGCCAGCAGTTTACGAAGAACTAGCGAGGGAAACATTTACAATGAGCAGTTCTTC
.	TRBV20-1	TRBJ2-5	.	CSARDRRDNQETQYF	TGCAGTGCTAGAGACCGCCGGGACAACCAAGAGACCCAGTACTTC
.	TRBV7-3	TRBJ2-1	many	CASSPYGRSSNEQFF	TGTGCCAGCAGCCCGTACGGAAGGTCTAGCAATGAGCAGTTCTTC
TRBD2	TRBV18	TRBJ2-2	few	CASSPPGLAATGELFF	TGTGCCAGCTCACCACCGGGACTAGCGGCCACCGGGGAGCTGTTTTTT
TRBD1	TRBV5-1	TRBJ2-5	few	CAGSSQGQEVATQYF	TGCGCCGGCAGCTCACAGGGACAGGAGGTAGCGACCCAGTACTTC
.	TRBV18	TRBJ2-2	.	CASSPLYIPGELFF	TGTGCCAGCTCACCACTATACATTCCCGGGGAGCTGTTTTTT
TRBD2	TRBV29-1	TRBJ2-1	.	CSVEGRSGTGYNEQFF	TGCAGCGTTGAAGGCCGTAGCGGGACCGGCTACAATGAGCAGTTCTTC
.	TRBV12-3/TRBV12-4	TRBJ2-7	.	CASSAAPGDYEQYF	TGTGCCAGCAGCGCGGCTCCGGGAGACTACGAGCAGTACTTC
TRBD1	TRBV5-1	TRBJ2-7	.	CASSTDRASYEQYF	TGCGCCAGCAGCACGGACAGGGCTTCCTACGAGCAGTACTTC
TRBD1	TRBV7-9	TRBJ2-5	many	CASSSRTGLETQYF	TGTGCCAGCAGCTCGCGGACAGGGCTAGAGACCCAGTACTTC
TRBD1	TRBV20-1	TRBJ1-5	many	CSARPEGTGATNQPQHF	TGCAGTGCCCGGCCAGAGGGGACAGGGGCGACCAATCAGCCCCAGCATTTT
TRBD1	TRBV9	TRBJ1-1	many	CASSAGQGATTEAFF	TGTGCCAGCAGCGCGGGACAGGGGGCAACCACTGAAGCTTTCTTT
.	TRBV5-1	TRBJ1-2	many	CASSSGSGTPYGYTF	TGCGCCAGCAGCTCGGGTTCCGGGACCCCCTATGGCTACACCTTC
.	TRBV27	TRBJ2-3	.	CASSFGGGSGDTQYF	TGTGCCAGCAGTTTTGGGGGCGGTTCAGGTGATACGCAGTATTTT